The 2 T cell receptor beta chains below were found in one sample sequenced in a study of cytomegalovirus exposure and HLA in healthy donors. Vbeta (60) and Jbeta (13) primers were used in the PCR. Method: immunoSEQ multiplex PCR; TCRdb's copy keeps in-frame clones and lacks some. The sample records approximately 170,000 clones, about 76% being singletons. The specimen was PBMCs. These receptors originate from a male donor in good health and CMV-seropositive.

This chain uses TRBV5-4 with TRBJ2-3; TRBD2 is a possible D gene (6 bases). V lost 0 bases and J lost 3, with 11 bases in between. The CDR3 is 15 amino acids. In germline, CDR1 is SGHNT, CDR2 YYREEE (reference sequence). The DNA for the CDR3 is TGTGCCAGCAGCTTGGGCCGCCGGGGGACAGATACGCAGTATTTT. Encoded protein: CASSLGRRGTDTQYF.

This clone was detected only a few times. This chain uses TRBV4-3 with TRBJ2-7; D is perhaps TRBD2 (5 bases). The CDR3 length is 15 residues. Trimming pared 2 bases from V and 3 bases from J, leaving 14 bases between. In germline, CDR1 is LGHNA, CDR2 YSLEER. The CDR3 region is CASSQNPGLLYEQYF. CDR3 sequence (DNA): TGCGCCAGCAGCCAAAATCCCGGACTGCTCTACGAGCAGTACTTC.